This TCR beta chain was captured by sequencing in a study of T cell responses to AZD1222 COVID-19 vaccine (dated by TCRdb to about 2021). Some background on the complete study: AZD1222 recipients given second doses at about 4 weeks or at about 12 weeks were pooled, since spike-specific TCR depth and breadth were not found to differ between the two schedules. Trial participants were enrolled by age into 18-55, 56-69 and 70-plus year subgroups, with around 150, 28 and 57 TCR-sequenced participants respectively. A total of about 250 trial participants underwent TCR sequencing, of whom about 210 had received two doses of AZD1222 and roughly 26 had received two doses of the MenACWY control vaccine.

On this clone itself: Its recognized antigen is unknown. The record has no base qualities; no much larger clone is one base away.

What the research found in general, with its limitations: In the small 56-69-year group, the increase in depth fell short of significance, most likely because of low power. Participants were mostly white British and included more females than males, and it was suggested by the authors that clonal diversity may have been underestimated. Spike-specific TCR breadth and depth rose significantly after two AZD1222 doses compared with day 0 and with MenACWY recipients. Only six AZD1222 recipients were SARS-CoV-2 seropositive at baseline, limiting conclusions about previously exposed vaccinees. Epitopes outside the regions mutated in the B.1.351 and B.1.1.7 variants were reportedly recognized by nearly half of the unique spike-specific TCRs. Because no day 14 peak-response samples were available, the repertoires could be characterized only after the peak T cell response. The vaccine-associated CD4 TCRs covered the entire spike protein, and the dominant responses fell in regions 160-218 and 743-854.

From the cysteine up to the phenylalanine, the CDR3 has a length of 14 residues. Only the CDR3 portion is preserved as DNA: 42 bases, with reading frame beginning at the first base. From a lookup of the germline V gene, CDR1 and CDR2 are WSHSY and SAAADI. The V end loses 6 bases and the J end loses 5 bases, and a stretch of 13 bases separates them. The time point label on this specimen signifies: baseline before first vaccination. Samples from vaccinated people were obtained from the UK trials COV001 and COV002, which included a single-blind randomized controlled phase 2/3 trial of AZD1222 (ChAdOx1 nCoV-19) in healthy adults. For TCRbeta chain sequencing, PBMC samples from trial participants were taken at day 0 and at day 28 after the second dose. The CDR3 regions of human TCRbeta chains were analyzed by immunosequencing. The authors' analysis ran thus. Repertoire TCRs were matched against a reference library of SARS-CoV-2-specific TCRs generated with the MIRA antigen-specificity platform. Breadth meant the fraction of unique TCRs that were SARS-CoV-2-associated, whereas depth meant the fraction of total T cells that were SARS-CoV-2-associated. Using the MIRA data, each spike-specific TCR was assigned both to the spike region to which the TCR was reactive and to a CD4 or CD8 class. Log10-transformed breadth and depth values were compared by one-way ANOVA with Sidak's multiple comparisons tests. Not all clones reach the TCRdb copy of this immuneACCESS table, which keeps in-frame sequences only. Checked studies attribute under half of the gap to unresolved V genes and leave the rest unexplained. V, J and clone size are taken as reported in that table, and D and trimming were inferred from the DNA itself. This sample holds about 62,000 clones; approximately 90% were observed only once. The leading ten clones occupy 4% to 5% of the sample.

Sequenced material: peripheral blood, taken on day 0 of AZD1222 vaccination. The TCR comes from an adult in good health. This chain joins TRBV10-2 to TRBJ1-4; the D segment cannot be called with confidence. This receptor has the CDR3 CASRPEAKNEKLFF. The nucleotides are TGCGCCAGCAGGCCGGAAGCTAAGAATGAAAAACTGTTTTTT.